This T cell receptor (beta chain) stems from a study of blood T cells in healthy people across ages. Whole-study findings and limits: Naive and antigen-experienced cells could not be conclusively compared, given unsorted PBMCs.

V was clipped by 2 bases and J by 5 bases; unmatched bases: 4. This CDR3 contains 14 residues. In germline, CDR1 is MDHEN, CDR2 SYDVKM. The second PCR ran roughly 7 to 11 cycles with a sample-barcoded 5' primer and J-beta primers. A template-switch adaptor with 12 random nucleotides tagged each cDNA molecule. TCRdb called the 5' RACE reads again in MiXCR, with one record for every CDR3 protein. The table lists about 1.1 million distinct CDR3 sequences, under 40% of them singletons. Total RNA extracted from each sample amounted to at least 5.5 micrograms. This clonotype was found many times. The antigen is undetermined.

The sequence was collected from a man aged 18-30 years in good health. The chain links TRBV28 to TRBJ2-3; 7 bases are shared with TRBD1. The sequencing input was blood. The CDR3 nucleotides are TGTGCCAGCAGTTTAGGGACAGAGGAAGATACGCAGTATTTT. It translates to CASSLGTEEDTQYF.